Sequencing of this TCR beta chain was carried out in a study of identical twins. The study's findings and limits: Shared out-of-frame alpha sequences (those common to twins) showed excess low generation probability. Insertions were reduced in abundant cord blood beta clonotypes but not in memory repertoires. Out-of-frame beta sequences exhibited a weaker degree of excess twin sharing.

The CDR3 spans 18 residues. V dropped 1 base and J dropped 0 bases, with 15 bases sitting between them. Looked up from germline, CDR1 is LGHNA and CDR2 is YNFKEQ. A remark on this clonotype: The antigen is undetermined.

The authors used template switching to add a universal primer site and gave cDNA unique molecular identifiers. TCRdb used MiXCR to reprocess the 5' RACE reads, holding one entry per CDR3 protein. The sample consists of about 530,000 distinct CDR3 sequences, about 16% of them appearing once. The sample also formed part of further work on yellow fever vaccine responses in identical twins.

The chain carries TRBV4-2 and TRBJ2-2; no clear D gene. The sequenced sample consisted of CD4+ T cells sorted from blood. This receptor was identified in a woman aged 18-30 years in good health. The CDR3 nucleotides read TGTGCCAGCAGCCAAGTTTTGGGTCGGCCGGCGAACACCGGGGAGCTGTTTTTT. Amino acids: CASSQVLGRPANTGELFF.